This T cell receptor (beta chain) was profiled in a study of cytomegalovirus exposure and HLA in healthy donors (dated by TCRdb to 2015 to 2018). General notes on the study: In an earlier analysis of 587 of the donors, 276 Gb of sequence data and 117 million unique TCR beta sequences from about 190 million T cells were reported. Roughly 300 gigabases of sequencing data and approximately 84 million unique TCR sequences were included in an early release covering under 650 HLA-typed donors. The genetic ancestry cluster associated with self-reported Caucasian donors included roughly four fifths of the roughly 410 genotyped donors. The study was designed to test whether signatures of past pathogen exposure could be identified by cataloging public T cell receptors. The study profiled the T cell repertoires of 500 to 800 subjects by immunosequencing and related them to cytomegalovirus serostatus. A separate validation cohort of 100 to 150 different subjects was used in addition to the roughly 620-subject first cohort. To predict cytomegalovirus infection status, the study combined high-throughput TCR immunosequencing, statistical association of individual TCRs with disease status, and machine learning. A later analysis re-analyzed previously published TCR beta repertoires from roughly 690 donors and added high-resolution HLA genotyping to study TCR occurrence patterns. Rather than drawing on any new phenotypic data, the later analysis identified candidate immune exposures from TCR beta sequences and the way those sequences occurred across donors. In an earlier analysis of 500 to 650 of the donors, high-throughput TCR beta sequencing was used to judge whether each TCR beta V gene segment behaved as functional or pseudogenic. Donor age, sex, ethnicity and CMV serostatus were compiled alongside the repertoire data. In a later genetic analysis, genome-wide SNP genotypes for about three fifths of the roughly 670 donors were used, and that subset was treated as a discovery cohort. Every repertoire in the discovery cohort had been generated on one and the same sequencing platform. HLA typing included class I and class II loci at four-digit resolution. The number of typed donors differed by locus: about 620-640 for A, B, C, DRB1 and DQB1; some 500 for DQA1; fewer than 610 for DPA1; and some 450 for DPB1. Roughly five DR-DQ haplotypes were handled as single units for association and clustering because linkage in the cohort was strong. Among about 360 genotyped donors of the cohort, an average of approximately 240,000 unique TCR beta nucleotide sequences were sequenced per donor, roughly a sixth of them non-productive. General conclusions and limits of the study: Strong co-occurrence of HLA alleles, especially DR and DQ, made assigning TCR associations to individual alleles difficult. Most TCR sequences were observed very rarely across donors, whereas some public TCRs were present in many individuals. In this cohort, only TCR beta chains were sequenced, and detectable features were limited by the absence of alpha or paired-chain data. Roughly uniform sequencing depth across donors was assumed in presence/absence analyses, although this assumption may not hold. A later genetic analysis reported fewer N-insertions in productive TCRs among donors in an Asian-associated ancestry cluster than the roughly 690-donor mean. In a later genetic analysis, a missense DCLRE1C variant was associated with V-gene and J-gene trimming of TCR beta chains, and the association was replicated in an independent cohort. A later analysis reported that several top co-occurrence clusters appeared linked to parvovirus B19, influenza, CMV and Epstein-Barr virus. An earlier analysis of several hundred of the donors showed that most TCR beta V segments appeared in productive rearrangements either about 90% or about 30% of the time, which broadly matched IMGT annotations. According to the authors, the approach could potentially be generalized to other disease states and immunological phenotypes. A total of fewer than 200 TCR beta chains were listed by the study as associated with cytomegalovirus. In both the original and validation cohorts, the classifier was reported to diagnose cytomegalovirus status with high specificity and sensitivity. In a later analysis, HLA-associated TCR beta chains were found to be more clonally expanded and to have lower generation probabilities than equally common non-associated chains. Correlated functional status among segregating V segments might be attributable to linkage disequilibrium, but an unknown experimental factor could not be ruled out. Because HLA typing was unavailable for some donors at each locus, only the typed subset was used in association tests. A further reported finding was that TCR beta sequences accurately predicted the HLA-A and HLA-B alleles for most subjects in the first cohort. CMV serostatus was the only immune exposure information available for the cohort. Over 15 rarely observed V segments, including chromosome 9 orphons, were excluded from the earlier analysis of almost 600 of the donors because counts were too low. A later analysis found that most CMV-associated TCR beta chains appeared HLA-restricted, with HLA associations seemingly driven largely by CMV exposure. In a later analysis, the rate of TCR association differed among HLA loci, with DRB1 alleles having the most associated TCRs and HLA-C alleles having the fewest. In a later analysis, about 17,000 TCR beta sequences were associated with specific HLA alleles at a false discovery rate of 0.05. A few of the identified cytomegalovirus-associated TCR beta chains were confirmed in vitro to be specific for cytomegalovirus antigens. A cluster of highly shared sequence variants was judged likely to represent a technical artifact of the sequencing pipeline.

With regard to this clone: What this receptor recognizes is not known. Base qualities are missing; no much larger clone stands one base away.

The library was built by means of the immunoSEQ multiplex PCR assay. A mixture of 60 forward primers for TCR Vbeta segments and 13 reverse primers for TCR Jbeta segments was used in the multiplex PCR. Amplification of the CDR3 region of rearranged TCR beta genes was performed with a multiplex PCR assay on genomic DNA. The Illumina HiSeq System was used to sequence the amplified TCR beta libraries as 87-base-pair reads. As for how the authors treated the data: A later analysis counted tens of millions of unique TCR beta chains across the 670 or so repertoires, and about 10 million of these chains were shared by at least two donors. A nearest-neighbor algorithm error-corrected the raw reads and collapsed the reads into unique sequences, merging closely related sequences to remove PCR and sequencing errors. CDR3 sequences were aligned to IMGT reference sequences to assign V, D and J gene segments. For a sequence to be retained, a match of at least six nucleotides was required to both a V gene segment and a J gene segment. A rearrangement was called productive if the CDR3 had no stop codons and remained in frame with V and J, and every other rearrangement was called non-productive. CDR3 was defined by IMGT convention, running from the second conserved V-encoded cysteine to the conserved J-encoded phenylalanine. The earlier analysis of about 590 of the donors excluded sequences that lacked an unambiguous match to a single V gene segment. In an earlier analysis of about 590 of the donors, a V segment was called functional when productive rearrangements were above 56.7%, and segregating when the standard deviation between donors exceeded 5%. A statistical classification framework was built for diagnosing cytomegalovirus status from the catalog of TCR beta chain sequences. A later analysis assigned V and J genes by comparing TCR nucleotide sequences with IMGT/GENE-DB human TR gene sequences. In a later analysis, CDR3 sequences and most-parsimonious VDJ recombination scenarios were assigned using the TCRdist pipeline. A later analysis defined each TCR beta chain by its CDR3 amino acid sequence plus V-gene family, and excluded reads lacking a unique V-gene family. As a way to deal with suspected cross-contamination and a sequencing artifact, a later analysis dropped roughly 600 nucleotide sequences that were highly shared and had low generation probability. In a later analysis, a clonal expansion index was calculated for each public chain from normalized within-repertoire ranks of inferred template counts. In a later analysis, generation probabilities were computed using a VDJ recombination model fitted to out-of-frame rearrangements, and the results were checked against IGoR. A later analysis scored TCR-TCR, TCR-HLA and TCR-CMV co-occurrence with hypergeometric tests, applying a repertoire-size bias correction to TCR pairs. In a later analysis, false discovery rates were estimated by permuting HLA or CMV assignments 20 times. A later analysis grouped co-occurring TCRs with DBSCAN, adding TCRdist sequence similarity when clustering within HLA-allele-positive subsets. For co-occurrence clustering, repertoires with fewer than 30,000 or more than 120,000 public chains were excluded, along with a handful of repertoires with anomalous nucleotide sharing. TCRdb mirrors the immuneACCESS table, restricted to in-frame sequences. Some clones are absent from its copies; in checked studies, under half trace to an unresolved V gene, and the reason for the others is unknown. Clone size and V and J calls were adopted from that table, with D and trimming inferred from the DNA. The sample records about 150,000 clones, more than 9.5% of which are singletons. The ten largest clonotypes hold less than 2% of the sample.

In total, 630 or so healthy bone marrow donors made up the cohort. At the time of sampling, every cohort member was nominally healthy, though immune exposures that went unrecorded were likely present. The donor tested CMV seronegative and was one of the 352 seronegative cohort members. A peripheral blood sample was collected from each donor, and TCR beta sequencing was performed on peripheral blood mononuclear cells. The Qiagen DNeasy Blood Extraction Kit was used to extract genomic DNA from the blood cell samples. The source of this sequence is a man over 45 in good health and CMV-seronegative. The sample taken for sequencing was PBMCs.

The CDR3 region: CASSSYRSVSSYEQYF. Read as DNA, the sequence is TGTGCCAGCAGTTCCTATAGATCCGTAAGCTCCTACGAGCAGTACTTC. The rearranged segments are TRBV6-6 and TRBJ2-7; no D gene is confidently identified. Spanning cysteine to phenylalanine, the CDR3 consists of 16 amino acids. The read is trimmed to its CDR3 DNA, 48 bases read in frame from base 1. Sequences MNHNY (CDR1) and SVGAGI (CDR2) are obtained from the germline V gene (reference sequence). V lost 4 bases and J lost 0 bases; the stretch between them is 16 bases long.